This entry describes one T cell receptor (beta chain). TCRdb's copy holds only in-frame clones and misses some; the assay was immunoSEQ multiplex PCR. The profile covers 200,000 to 300,000 clones, with around 81% appearing a single time and 5.5% to 8% taken by the ten largest. The germline V gene has CDR1 DFQATT and CDR2 SNEGSKA (reference sequence). This CDR3 has 11 amino acids. Trimming removed 1 base at V and 3 bases at J, with 4 bases between. This entry belongs to a study of blood T cell repertoires in COVID-19. Study-level background: From the United States, Italy and Spain came samples of acute and convalescent COVID-19.

What was sequenced was peripheral blood. The receptor's source is a woman aged 60-75 years with active or convalescent COVID-19. V gene TRBV20-1 combines with J gene TRBJ2-7; D gene ambiguous. The CDR3 bases are TGCAGTGCTAGAGGAGGCTACGAGCAGTACGTC. This gives the protein CSARGGYEQYV.